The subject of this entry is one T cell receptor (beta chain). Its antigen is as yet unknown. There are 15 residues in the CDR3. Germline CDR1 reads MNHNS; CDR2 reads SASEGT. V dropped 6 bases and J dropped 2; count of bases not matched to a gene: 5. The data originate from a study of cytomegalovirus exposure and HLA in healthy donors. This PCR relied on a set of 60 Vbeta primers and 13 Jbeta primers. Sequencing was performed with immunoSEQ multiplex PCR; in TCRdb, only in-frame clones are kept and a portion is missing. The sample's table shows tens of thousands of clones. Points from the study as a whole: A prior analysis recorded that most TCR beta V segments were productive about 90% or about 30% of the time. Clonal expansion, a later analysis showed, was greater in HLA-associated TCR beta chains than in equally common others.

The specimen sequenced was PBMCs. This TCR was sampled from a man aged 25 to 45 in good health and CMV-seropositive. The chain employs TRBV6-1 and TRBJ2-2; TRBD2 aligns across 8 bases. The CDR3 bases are TGTGCCAGCAGCCAACTAGCGGTAAACACCGGGGAGCTGTTTTTT. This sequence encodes CASSQLAVNTGELFF.